Below are 14 T cell receptor beta chains sequenced from a single sample in a study of T-cell reconstitution after alpha-beta-depleted transplantation in children. Construction of the TCRbeta library involved unique molecular identifiers. TCRdb called the PCR reads again in MiXCR, with one record for every CDR3 protein. The sample lists about 830,000 distinct CDR3 sequences, approximately 15% occurring once. The material was PBMCs, mostly from graft donor cells, obtained 360 days after TCRalphabeta/CD19-depleted stem cell transplant. The source of these receptors is a male patient aged 10-17 years who had a stem cell transplant for acute lymphoblastic leukemia, so the T cells may come from the graft donor.

The chain uses TRBV4-1 and TRBJ2-2; the match to TRBD2 covers 7 bases. The CDR3 extends over 15 amino acids. The V gene end was trimmed by 3 bases and the J gene end by 3 bases; junction bases not matched to a gene: 4. From germline, CDR1 is MGHRA and CDR2 YSYEKL. The CDR3 sequence: CASSHLAGDTGELFF. In DNA, the CDR3 is TGCGCCAGCAGCCACCTGGCGGGAGACACCGGGGAGCTGTTTTTT.

The chain employs TRBV27 and TRBJ1-2; TRBD1 agrees at 8 bases. This CDR3 has 13 amino acids. Per germline, CDR1 MNHEY and CDR2 SMNVEV (reference sequence). V lost 5 bases to trimming and J lost 4 bases; unmatched junction nucleotides: 3. CDR3 loop: CASSRGQAYGYTF. DNA for the CDR3: TGTGCCAGCAGTCGGGGACAGGCCTATGGCTACACCTTC.

In this sample, this clonotype turned up a few times. The chain joins TRBV4-1 to TRBJ2-1; D is ambiguous. V lost 4 bases to trimming and J lost 0 bases, with 13 bases between them. The CDR3 consists of 16 residues. Germline-derived CDR1 and CDR2 are MGHRA and YSYEKL. CDR3 bases: TGCGCCAGCAGCCGAGGAATAATGAGCTCCTACAATGAGCAGTTCTTC. This translates into CASSRGIMSSYNEQFF.

This clonotype showed up many times. The chain links TRBV3-1 to TRBJ2-1; 12 bases agree with TRBD2. V was clipped by 4 bases and J by 3 bases; unmatched bases: 10. The V gene's germline CDR1 is LGHDT and CDR2 YNNKEL (reference sequence). CDR3 length equals 18 residues. The CDR3, as DNA: TGTGCCAGCAGCCCCGCGGGAGGACTAGCGGGGTACTACAATGAGCAGTTCTTC. This codes for CASSPAGGLAGYYNEQFF.

The chain uses TRBV12-3 or TRBV12-4 and TRBJ1-1; D is perhaps TRBD1 (5 bases). Trimming cost V 5 bases and J 0 bases, with 13 bases left between them. This CDR3 has 15 amino acids. DNA for the CDR3: TGTGCCAGCAGTCGGAGGGGAGGTGTGAACACTGAAGCTTTCTTT. Residues: CASSRRGGVNTEAFF.

This clonotype was recorded at least ten times. The chain joins TRBV14 to TRBJ2-7, with unresolved D. CDR3 length: 13 residues. Trimming stripped 4 bases from V and 0 bases from J, with 7 bases between. The V gene's germline CDR1 is SGHDN and CDR2 FVKESK. This CDR3 reads CASSLWSSYEQYF. CDR3 nucleotide sequence: TGTGCCAGCAGCCTCTGGAGCTCCTACGAGCAGTACTTC.

This clonotype was seen at least ten times. CDR3 loop: CASSFRREDEQYF. CDR3 DNA: TGTGCCAGCAGCTTTCGGCGGGAGGACGAGCAGTACTTC. This chain uses TRBV7-7 with TRBJ2-7; the match to TRBD2 covers 8 bases. The V gene's germline CDR1 is SSHAT and CDR2 FNYEAQ (reference sequence). V dropped 3 bases and J dropped 5; count of bases not matched to a gene: 3. The CDR3 covers 13 residues.

This clonotype was seen more than once but under ten times. The rearrangement uses TRBV20-1 and TRBJ1-5; D gene unclear. The CDR3 extends over 12 amino acids. Per germline, CDR1 DFQATT and CDR2 SNEGSKA (reference sequence). Trimming left V 3 bases short and J 1 base short, with 4 bases between. CDR3 protein: CSASQSNQPQHF. DNA of the CDR3: TGCAGTGCTAGTCAGAGCAATCAGCCCCAGCATTTT.

This clonotype has only a few counts. The V and J genes are TRBV12-3 or TRBV12-4 and TRBJ2-5; possible D gene TRBD1, 6 bases. This CDR3 has 14 residues. V gave up 7 bases and J gave up 0 bases, with 12 bases separating them. CDR3 in DNA: TGTGCCAGCACAATGCAGGGGTACCAAGAGACCCAGTACTTC. As protein: CASTMQGYQETQYF.

V gene TRBV20-1 combines with J gene TRBJ1-5; a possible D gene is TRBD1 (5 bases). The V gene lost 7 bases and the J gene lost 1 base, with 14 bases spanning the gap. CDR3 length equals 14 residues. The germline V gene has CDR1 DFQATT and CDR2 SNEGSKA (reference sequence). The DNA of the CDR3 is TGCAGTGGAGGGGAGACAGTGAGCAATCAGCCCCAGCATTTT. This gives the protein CSGGETVSNQPQHF.

The genes are TRBV18 and TRBJ2-7; possibly TRBD1 for D (6 bases). Germline V gene lookup returns CDR1 KGHSH and CDR2 LQKENI. This CDR3 region has 12 residues. The V gene lost 5 bases and the J gene lost 4 bases, with 9 bases spanning the gap. CDR3 protein: CASSSDRYEQYF. The CDR3 bases are TGTGCCAGCTCATCCGACAGGTACGAGCAGTACTTC.

Ten or more counts support this clonotype. The chain carries TRBV5-1 and TRBJ2-2, with no clear D. The germline V and J ends were trimmed by 4 bases and 0 bases, with 10 bases remaining between them. The CDR3 has 15 residues. Germline assignment: CDR1 SGHRS and CDR2 YFSETQ. The CDR3 sequence is CASSPTTTNTGELFF. The CDR3 DNA follows: TGCGCCAGCAGCCCAACTACTACGAACACCGGGGAGCTGTTTTTT.

Notes on this clonotype: A much more abundant neighbour one base away suggests this may be a read error. This chain joins TRBV6-1 and TRBJ2-2; D unresolved. The CDR3 consists of 13 residues. Germline V gene sequence: CDR1 MNHNS, CDR2 SASEGT. The V gene lost 11 bases and the J gene lost 1 base, with 11 bases spanning the gap. The CDR3 is CAGTVLNTGELFF. The CDR3 DNA is TGTGCCGGTACAGTTTTGAACACCGGGGAGCTGTTTTTT.

The V and J genes are TRBV6-5 and TRBJ2-3; 9 bases are a match to TRBD1. Germline V CDR1 and CDR2: MNHEY, SVGAGI. J lost 7 bases, V lost 2 bases, and 10 bases had no gene match. This CDR3 region has 16 residues. As DNA, the CDR3 is TGTGCCAGCAGTTACGACGGGACAGGGAAACCCCATACGCAGTATTTT. This sequence encodes CASSYDGTGKPHTQYF.